This T cell receptor beta chain derives from a study of blood T cell repertoires in COVID-19. The overall study: Donors in the United States, Italy and Spain gave samples during acute or convalescent COVID-19. Sources were T cells, B-cell-depleted T cells, or PBMCs; the material itself was cDNA or gDNA.

Germline V gene sequence: CDR1 LNHDA, CDR2 SQIVND (reference sequence). The V and J ends lost 7 bases and 3 bases, in that order; junction bases with no gene match: 11. The CDR3 consists of 15 residues. In the authors' methods: Estimation of nucleated cell counts relied on the amplification of reference gene primers. Assay used: immunoSEQ multiplex PCR; TCRdb lists only in-frame clones, some missing. The DNA gave D and trimming, while V, J and clone size come from that table. The sample carries 80,000 to 95,000 clones, roughly nine tenths recorded once. This TCR came from a human donor with active COVID-19. The donor label of this sample is uncertain. Sequenced sample: peripheral blood. V is TRBV19 and J is TRBJ1-1; 7 positions match TRBD1. The CDR3 loop is CASISRGRLDTEAFF. CDR3 in DNA: TGTGCCAGTATATCCAGGGGGAGGCTGGACACTGAAGCTTTCTTT.